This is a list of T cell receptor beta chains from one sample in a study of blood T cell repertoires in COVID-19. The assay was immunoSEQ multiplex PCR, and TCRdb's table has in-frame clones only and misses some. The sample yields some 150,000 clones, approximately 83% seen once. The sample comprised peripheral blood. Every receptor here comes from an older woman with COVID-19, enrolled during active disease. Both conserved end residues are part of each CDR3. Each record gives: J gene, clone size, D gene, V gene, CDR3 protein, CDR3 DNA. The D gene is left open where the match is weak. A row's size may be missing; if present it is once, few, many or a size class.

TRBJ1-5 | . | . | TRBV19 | CASSITGSNQPQHF | TGTGCCAGTAGTATTACAGGTTCCAATCAGCCCCAGCATTTT
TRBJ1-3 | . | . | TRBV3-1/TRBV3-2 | CASSQLLKGNTIYF | TGTGCCAGCAGCCAACTTTTAAAAGGAAACACCATATATTTT
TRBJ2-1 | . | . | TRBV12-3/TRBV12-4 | CASRQGFDEQFF | TGTGCCAGCCGGCAGGGGTTCGATGAGCAGTTCTTC
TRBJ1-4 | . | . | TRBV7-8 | CASSTGPIQKLFF | TGTGCCAGCAGCACTGGGCCTATCCAAAAACTGTTTTTT
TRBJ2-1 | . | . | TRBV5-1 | CASSLGRDNEQFF | TGCGCCAGCAGCTTGGGGCGGGACAATGAGCAGTTCTTC
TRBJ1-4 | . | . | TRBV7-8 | CASSSVGGGPGEKLFF | TGTGCCAGCAGCTCCGTAGGGGGGGGCCCAGGGGAAAAACTGTTTTTT
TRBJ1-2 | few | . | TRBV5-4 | CASSTDRRGYYGYTF | TGTGCCAGCAGCACTGACAGGAGAGGCTACTATGGCTACACCTTC
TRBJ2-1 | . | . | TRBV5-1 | CATREGPGRNGNEQFF | TGCGCCACCAGAGAGGGTCCGGGTAGGAACGGCAATGAGCAGTTCTTC
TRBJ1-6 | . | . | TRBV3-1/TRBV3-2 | CASSQGRGNSPLHF | TGTGCCAGCAGCCAGGGGAGGGGAAATTCACCCCTCCACTTT
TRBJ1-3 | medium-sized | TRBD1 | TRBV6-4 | CASSQTGGEGNTIYF | TGTGCCAGCAGCCAGACAGGGGGCGAGGGAAACACCATATATTTT
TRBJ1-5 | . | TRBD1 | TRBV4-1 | CASSREGAQPQHF | TGCGCCAGCAGCCGAGAGGGGGCTCAGCCCCAGCATTTT
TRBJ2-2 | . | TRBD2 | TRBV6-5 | CASSYPSGRFVGELFF | TGTGCCAGCAGTTACCCTAGCGGGAGGTTTGTCGGGGAGCTGTTTTTT
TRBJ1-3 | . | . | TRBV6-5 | CASTEGAEGNTIYF | TGTGCCAGCACAGAAGGGGCAGAAGGAAACACCATATATTTT
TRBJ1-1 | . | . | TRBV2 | CASTQRGVNTEAFF | TGTGCCAGCACCCAGAGAGGCGTCAACACTGAAGCTTTCTTT
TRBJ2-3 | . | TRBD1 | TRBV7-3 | CASSATGGADTQYF | TGTGCCAGCAGCGCGACAGGGGGCGCAGATACGCAGTATTTT
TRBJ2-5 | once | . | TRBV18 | CASAFSGDWETQYF | TGTGCCAGCGCGTTCTCCGGGGACTGGGAGACCCAGTACTTC
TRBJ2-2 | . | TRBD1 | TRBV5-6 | CASSTWTGAVITGELFF | TGTGCCAGCAGCACGTGGACAGGGGCGGTTATCACCGGGGAGCTGTTTTTT
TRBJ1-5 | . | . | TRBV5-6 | CASSFAGTGSSRQPQHF | TGTGCCAGCAGCTTCGCCGGGACTGGGTCATCGAGGCAGCCCCAGCATTTT